This passage covers 18 T cell receptor beta chains from one sample sequenced in a study of T cell responses to AZD1222 COVID-19 vaccine. TCRdb keeps only in-frame clones here, not all; method: immunoSEQ multiplex PCR. The sample shows more than 110,000 clones, over 90% of them seen only once. The specimen comprised peripheral blood, sampled on day 0 of AZD1222 vaccination. The receptors were sampled from an adult in good health.

The J gene is TRBJ1-3, the V gene TRBV5-1; D perhaps matches TRBD1 (5 bases). Trimming cost V 1 base and J 2 bases, with 10 bases left between them. Per germline, CDR1 SGHRS and CDR2 YFSETQ. The CDR3 is made up of 15 amino acids. The CDR3: CASSLSGGTGNTIYF. CDR3 coding DNA: TGCGCCAGCAGCTTGTCGGGGGGTACTGGAAACACCATATATTTT.

The chain recombines TRBV7-6 with TRBJ2-7, with TRBD2 identical over 13 bases. Losses at the gene ends were 5 bases for V and 5 bases for J; bases not matched to a gene: 6. Per germline, CDR1 SGHVS and CDR2 FNYEAQ. The CDR3 consists of 15 residues. This CDR3 is CASSRWTSGSNEQYF. For the CDR3, the DNA is TGTGCCAGCAGCCGGTGGACTAGCGGGAGCAACGAGCAGTACTTC.

The chain has TRBV19 and TRBJ1-5; 8 bases fit TRBD1. Germline CDR1 is LNHDA and CDR2 is SQIVND (reference sequence). V shed 3 bases, J shed 4 bases, and the junction held 11 bases outside the gene matches. This CDR3 spans 17 amino acids. Here the CDR3 reads CASSMPLSTGVNQPQHF. CDR3 coding DNA: TGTGCCAGTAGTATGCCCCTCTCGACAGGGGTAAATCAGCCCCAGCATTTT.

The CDR3 loop is CASSQDSRGDYTF. The CDR3 region has the DNA TGTGCCAGCAGCCAAGATTCCCGGGGCGACTACACCTTC. V usage is TRBV4-2 and J usage is TRBJ1-2, with D maybe TRBD1 (5 bases). CDR1 and CDR2 (germline): LGHNA, YNFKEQ. CDR3 length: 13 residues. V was cut by 0 bases and J by 10 bases, with 12 bases left in between.

This clone was seen a single time. The chain has TRBV7-9 and TRBJ1-2; 9 bases agree with TRBD1. This CDR3 has 13 residues. CDR1 and CDR2 from the germline V gene are SEHNR and FQNEAQ (reference sequence). V lost 7 bases and J lost 4; bases outside the gene matches: 4. This CDR3 is CASIGQGSYGYTF. CDR3 DNA: TGTGCCAGCATCGGACAGGGGAGCTATGGCTACACCTTC. Complete variable domain (other parts from reference TRBV7-9 and TRBJ1-2): DTGVSQNPRHKITKRGQNVTFRCDPISEHNRLYWYRQTLGQGPEFLTYFQNEAQLEKSRLLSDRFSAERPKGSFSTLEIQRTEQGDSAMYLCASIGQGSYGYTFGSGTRLTVV.

The rearrangement uses TRBV7-2 and TRBJ1-2; TRBD1 matches at 10 bases. Germline V gives CDR1 SGHTA, CDR2 FQGNSA. This CDR3 has 15 residues. The ends lost 4 bases at V and 6 bases at J; junction bases unmatched: 8. The CDR3 region is CASSSPTGGKDGYTF. The CDR3 bases are TGTGCCAGCAGCTCTCCGACAGGGGGCAAAGATGGCTACACCTTC.

This chain joins TRBV9 and TRBJ1-1; unclear D gene. V was clipped by 0 bases and J by 6 bases, with 12 bases between them. From germline, CDR1 is SGDLS and CDR2 YYNGEE. The CDR3 has 14 amino acids. CDR3 loop: CASSVAPNFAEAFF. Here the CDR3 DNA reads TGTGCCAGCAGCGTAGCACCAAACTTCGCTGAAGCTTTCTTT.

This rearrangement joins TRBV5-1 to TRBJ2-5, with D perhaps given as TRBD1 or TRBD2 (5 bases each). CDR1 and CDR2 (germline): SGHRS, YFSETQ. Trimming left V 1 base short and J 2 bases short, with 12 bases between. The CDR3 runs 15 residues. CDR3 nucleotides: TGCGCCAGCAGCTTGACGACCGGGACGCAAGAGACCCAGTACTTC. Its protein is CASSLTTGTQETQYF. The complete variable domain, with remaining parts taken from reference TRBV5-1 and TRBJ2-5, reads KAGVTQTPRYLIKTRGQQVTLSCSPISGHRSVSWYQQTPGQGLQFLFEYFSETQRNKGNFPGRFSGRQFSNSRSEMNVSTLELGDSALYLCASSLTTGTQETQYFGPGTRLLVL.

The CDR3 bases are TGTGCCAGCAGCGTTCCGGGACAGGGATACGAGCAGTACTTC. Translation: CASSVPGQGYEQYF. The chain uses TRBV6-2 or TRBV6-3 and TRBJ2-7, with 9 bases that match TRBD1. Germline-derived CDR1 and CDR2 are MNHEY and SVGEGT. This CDR3 is 14 amino acids long. V lost 6 bases to trimming and J lost 4 bases; unmatched junction nucleotides: 7.

CDR3 amino acids: CASSFTGGGEKLFF. The CDR3 coding sequence is TGTGCCAGCAGCTTCACAGGGGGAGGTGAAAAACTGTTTTTT. The V call is TRBV7-2, the J call TRBJ1-4; 8 bases are shared with TRBD1. Trimming at V came to 3 bases and at J to 7 bases, leaving 4 bases not matched to a gene. CDR3 length equals 14 residues. The V gene's germline CDR1 is SGHTA and CDR2 FQGNSA.

The V call is TRBV6-5, the J call TRBJ1-1; D not certain. The CDR3 has 14 amino acids. The germline V gene has CDR1 MNHEY and CDR2 SVGAGI. The V and J ends lost 0 bases and 3 bases respectively, with 8 bases between them. CDR3 sequence reads: CASSYSRWYTEAFF. Here the CDR3 DNA reads TGTGCCAGCAGTTACTCCAGGTGGTACACTGAAGCTTTCTTT.

V and J are TRBV18 and TRBJ2-1; 8 bases agree with TRBD1. CDR3 length: 17 amino acids. The germline CDR1 and CDR2 sequences are KGHSH and LQKENI. J was trimmed by 2 bases and V by 3 bases; bases with no gene match: 9. The CDR3 sequence is CASSPQDRANTYNEQFF. CDR3 in DNA: TGTGCCAGCTCACCCCAGGACAGGGCCAATACCTACAATGAGCAGTTCTTC.

The V call is TRBV12-5, the J call TRBJ1-2; D is perhaps TRBD1 (6 bases). CDR1 is LGHNT and CDR2 is FRNRAP in the germline V gene. The CDR3 is 17 amino acids. V was trimmed by 4 bases and J by 7 bases, leaving 25 bases between them. CDR3 loop: CASGSNPLFSRGSGYTF. In DNA, the CDR3 is TGTGCTAGTGGTTCGAACCCCCTATTTAGCAGGGGAAGTGGCTACACCTTC.

The chain carries TRBV20-1 and TRBJ1-2; D gene ambiguous. V was cut by 1 base and J by 7 bases, with 7 bases left in between. The CDR3 is made up of 11 amino acids. Germline values: CDR1 DFQATT, CDR2 SNEGSKA (reference sequence). This CDR3 is CSARGVSGYTF. DNA of the CDR3: TGCAGTGCTAGAGGGGTTTCTGGCTACACCTTC.

This clone appeared a single time. This chain joins TRBV3-1 (or the pseudogene TRBV3-2) and TRBJ2-3; 8 bases match TRBD2. V lost 3 bases and J lost 2; bases outside the gene matches: 16. This CDR3 is 19 amino acids long. The germline V gene has CDR1 LGHDT and CDR2 YNNKEL (reference sequence). In nucleotides, the CDR3 is TGTGCCAGCAGCCATCACCGGCGTACTAGCGGAGCCCTCACAGATACGCAGTATTTT. Translation: CASSHHRRTSGALTDTQYF.

Regarding this clone: Relative to the germline gene, one junction end is altered; a read error may explain this. This chain connects TRBV28 to TRBJ2-7, with D unclear. The length of the CDR3 is 11 residues. CDR1 MDHEN and CDR2 SYDVKM come from the germline V gene. The DNA for the CDR3 is TGTGCCAGCAGTGCCTCCCACGAGCAGTACTTC. Translating it yields CASSASHEQYF.

In its sample, this clone was seen once. The V call is TRBV18, the J call TRBJ1-1; no reliable D call. V lost 3 bases, J lost 2 bases, and 7 bases lay in between. The CDR3 consists of 13 residues. Germline V gene lookup returns CDR1 KGHSH and CDR2 LQKENI. The CDR3: CASSPDGNTEAFF. The CDR3 DNA sequence: TGTGCCAGCTCACCGGACGGTAACACTGAAGCTTTCTTT.

The gene calls are TRBV30 and TRBJ1-6; 7 bases line up with TRBD1. After removal of 5 bases from V and 5 bases from J, the junction contained 6 bases not matched to a gene. This CDR3 is built from 14 residues. From germline, CDR1 is GTSNPN and CDR2 SVGIG (reference sequence). The CDR3 sequence: CAWSKGQDNSPLHF. CDR3 in DNA: TGTGCCTGGTCTAAAGGACAGGATAATTCACCCCTCCACTTT.